This T cell receptor beta chain originates from a study of T cell repertoires in cytomegalovirus infection. TCRdb independently ran MiXCR on the reads; one entry per CDR3 protein. Here the sample spans approximately 700,000 distinct CDR3 sequences, less than 40% being singletons. This clonotype came up many times. Trimming removed 5 bases from V and 7 bases from J; junction bases left unmatched: 8. The V gene's germline CDR1 is SEHNR and CDR2 FQNEAQ (reference sequence). This CDR3 spans 13 amino acids. The source is a human donor in good health (CMV status not recorded). Some clones in this sample may be carry-over from other donors' samples. This chain connects TRBV7-9 to TRBJ2-7; 7 bases agree with TRBD2. Source material: PBMCs. The CDR3 DNA is TGTGCCAGCAGCCCTGGGACCGGGGGGGAGCAGTACTTC. This translates into CASSPGTGGEQYF.